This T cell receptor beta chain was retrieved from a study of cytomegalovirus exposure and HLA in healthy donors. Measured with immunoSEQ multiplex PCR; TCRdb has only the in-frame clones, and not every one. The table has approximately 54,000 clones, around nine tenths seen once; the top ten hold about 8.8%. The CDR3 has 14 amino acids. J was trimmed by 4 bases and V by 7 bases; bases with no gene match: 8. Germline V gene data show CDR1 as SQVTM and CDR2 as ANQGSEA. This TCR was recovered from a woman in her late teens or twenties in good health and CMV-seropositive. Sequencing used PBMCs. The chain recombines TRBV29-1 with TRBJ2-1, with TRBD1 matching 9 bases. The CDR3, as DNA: TGCAGCGGAGGCCGGGACAGGGCTTACAATGAGCAGTTCTTC. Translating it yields CSGGRDRAYNEQFF.